The present T cell receptor (beta chain) was sequenced within a study of OX40 agonist ivuxolimab in advanced cancers. Study-level points and caveats: The study found among the lowest clonal expansion in partial responders at 0.1-3.0 mg/kg.

Profiled with immunoSEQ multiplex PCR; TCRdb holds only in-frame clones, not every one. The sample shows around 51,000 clones, around nine tenths of them seen only once. Germline CDR1 and CDR2: MGHRA and YSYEKL. Trimming cost V 0 bases and J 0 bases, with 18 bases left between them. The CDR3 runs to 18 residues. Regarding this clone: Its antigen is still unknown.

The clonotype was recovered from an adult with an advanced solid tumor such as melanoma, head and neck, liver or kidney cancer. The rearrangement uses TRBV4-1 and TRBJ2-7, with TRBD2 as a possible D gene (7 bases). This sample comprised CD4+ or CD8+ T cells sorted from blood, obtained in a trial of the OX40 agonist ivuxolimab. The CDR3 protein is CASSQEGGGHTSSYEQYF. In DNA, the CDR3 is TGCGCCAGCAGCCAAGAAGGGGGGGGCCACACTAGCTCCTACGAGCAGTACTTC.